This entry is about one T cell receptor (beta chain). Sequenced by immunoSEQ multiplex PCR; TCRdb stores in-frame clones only, minus some. The table includes around 700,000 clones, around 90% detected once. This entry is derived from a study of blood T cell repertoires in COVID-19. Study-wide context: The analysed material was cDNA or gDNA that came from T cells, B-cell-depleted T cells, or PBMCs.

CDR1 is WSHSY and CDR2 is SAAADI in the germline V gene. CDR3 size: 13 residues. Trimming shortened V by 2 bases and J by 3 bases, and 7 bases separated the two germline ends. The receptor's source is a woman between 18 and 29 years old with acute or convalescent COVID-19. V gene TRBV10-2 combines with J gene TRBJ1-2; D ambiguous. Sample: peripheral blood. The CDR3 DNA is TGCGCCAGCAGTGAGGAGGTAGACTATGGCTACACCTTC. This translates into CASSEEVDYGYTF.